A single sample gave rise to the 8 T cell receptor beta chains below, sequenced in a study of multiple sclerosis patients with progressive multifocal leukoencephalopathy. The time point was: time of PML onset. The assay was immunoSEQ multiplex PCR, and TCRdb's table has in-frame clones only and misses some. In the table there are about 32,000 clones, roughly 90% of which are singletons. The source was PBMCs, collected from a patient treated with natalizumab. The receptor set was obtained from a woman in her 40s with progressive multifocal leukoencephalopathy.

This clone showed up just once. This chain uses TRBV5-1 with TRBJ2-1; 10 positions match TRBD1. V was clipped by 3 bases and J by 7 bases; unmatched bases: 7. The germline gives CDR1 SGHRS, CDR2 YFSETQ. This CDR3 spans 15 amino acids. CDR3 region: CASSSPGQGNNEQFF. CDR3 nucleotide sequence: TGCGCCAGCAGCTCTCCGGGACAGGGGAATAATGAGCAGTTCTTC.

This chain uses TRBV18 with TRBJ2-7, with 8 bases that match TRBD2. CDR3 size: 15 residues. CDR1 and CDR2 (germline): KGHSH, LQKENI. Trimming cost V 3 bases and J 7 bases; bases outside gene matches: 11. CDR3 sequence reads: CASSPSGGPTGEQYF. The CDR3 DNA reads TGTGCCAGCTCACCCAGCGGGGGACCCACCGGAGAGCAGTACTTC.

This chain joins TRBV28 and TRBJ2-5; the D gene could be TRBD1 or TRBD2 (5 bases each). CDR1 is MDHEN and CDR2 is SYDVKM in the germline V gene. V was trimmed by 1 base and J by 0 bases, leaving 18 bases between them. CDR3 length: 18 amino acids. CDR3 sequence reads: CASSLSSPPREHQETQYF. CDR3 nucleotides: TGTGCCAGCAGTTTATCGAGCCCCCCCAGGGAGCACCAAGAGACCCAGTACTTC.

This clone was seen only once. The J gene is TRBJ2-6, the V gene TRBV28; D is possibly TRBD1 or TRBD2 (5 bases each). This CDR3 contains 15 residues. Germline lookup yields CDR1 MDHEN and CDR2 SYDVKM. Trimming left V 6 bases short and J 0 bases short, with 9 bases between. CDR3 sequence: CASRSGTSGANVLTF. The CDR3 DNA sequence: TGTGCCAGCAGATCAGGGACCTCTGGGGCCAACGTCCTGACTTTC. Full variable domain (missing parts from reference TRBV28 and TRBJ2-6): DVKVTQSSRYLVKRTGEKVFLECVQDMDHENMFWYRQDPGLGLRLIYFSYDVKMKEKGDIPEGYSVSREKKERFSLILESASTNQTSMYLCASRSGTSGANVLTFGAGSRLTVL.

The chain employs TRBV19 and TRBJ2-2, with 7 bases matching TRBD1. From germline, CDR1 is LNHDA and CDR2 SQIVND (reference sequence). V shed 11 bases and J 1 base; nucleotides not matched to a gene: 7. This CDR3 has 14 residues. CDR3 residues: CASSGTVNTGELFF. CDR3 coding DNA: TGTGCCTCATCCGGGACAGTGAACACCGGGGAGCTGTTTTTT.

V is TRBV28 and J is TRBJ1-2; D possibly corresponds to TRBD1 (5 bases). The ends were cut back, 4 bases at V and 5 bases at J, with 8 bases in the middle. This CDR3 region has 12 residues. Germline CDR1 is MDHEN and CDR2 is SYDVKM. Here the CDR3 reads CASSYGGYGYTF. CDR3 DNA sequence: TGTGCCAGCAGTTACGGGGGATATGGCTACACCTTC.

The chain combines TRBV7-2 with TRBJ1-6, with D unclear. Trimming left V 5 bases short and J 10 bases short, with 9 bases between. Germline V CDR1 and CDR2: SGHTA, FQGNSA. The CDR3 runs to 12 residues. This chain's CDR3 is CASSRQASPLHF. CDR3 sequence (DNA): TGTGCCAGCAGCCGCCAGGCGTCACCCCTCCACTTT.

In this sample, this clone turned up once. The rearrangement uses TRBV11-3 and TRBJ2-3; 16 nucleotides align to TRBD2. V shed 5 bases and J 4 bases; nucleotides not matched to a gene: 6. Germline CDR1 reads SGHNT; CDR2 reads YENEEA. This CDR3 contains 17 residues. CDR3: CASSPGLAGGRADTQYF. CDR3 in DNA: TGTGCCAGCAGCCCGGGACTAGCGGGGGGGCGGGCAGATACGCAGTATTTT.